One and the same sample provided the 30 T cell receptor beta chains below, sequenced in a study of cytomegalovirus exposure and HLA in healthy donors. The table came from immunoSEQ multiplex PCR; TCRdb's copy has only in-frame clones and leaves some out. The top ten hold 10% of the sample, which has about 160,000 clones, almost 85% seen once. Sequencing was done on a sample of PBMCs. These receptors were collected from a man younger than 45 in good health and CMV-seropositive.

This chain connects TRBV6-5 to TRBJ2-7, with 7 nucleotides matching TRBD1. CDR3 length: 15 residues. Per the germline V gene, CDR1 is MNHEY and CDR2 is SVGAGI. Unmatched junction bases numbered 13, after V lost 5 bases and J lost 6 bases. CDR3: CASSRKTTGRGEQYF. The CDR3 DNA follows: TGTGCCAGCAGTCGAAAGACGACAGGGAGAGGCGAGCAGTACTTC.

This clone has a single count. This chain links TRBV2 with TRBJ2-2; TRBD2 matches at 8 bases. The CDR3 contains 15 residues. The V segment lost 11 bases and the J segment 5 bases; nucleotides outside the gene matches: 13. Germline loops: CDR1 SNHLY, CDR2 FYNNEI. CDR3 protein: CAAIGAGVKTGELFF. The CDR3 coding sequence is TGTGCCGCGATCGGAGCGGGAGTAAAGACCGGGGAGCTGTTTTTT. The full variable domain, with the rest looked up from reference TRBV2 and TRBJ2-2, is EPEVTQTPSHQVTQMGQEVILRCVPISNHLYFYWYRQILGQKVEFLVSFYNNEISEKSEIFDDQFSVERPDGSNFTLKIRSTKLEDSAMYFCAAIGAGVKTGELFFGEGSRLTVL.

The rearrangement uses TRBV2 and TRBJ2-1; TRBD2 matches at 7 bases. This CDR3 has 15 residues. V shed 3 bases and J 5 bases; nucleotides not matched to a gene: 7. Germline loops: CDR1 SNHLY, CDR2 FYNNEI. CDR3 nucleotide sequence: TGTGCCAGCAGTGAGGGCGGGAGCCTCGACAATGAGCAGTTCTTC. Its translation is CASSEGGSLDNEQFF.

The chain is built from TRBV6-1 and TRBJ2-3; D uncertain. The V end was cut by 2 bases, the J end by 4 bases, with 7 bases between. The germline V gene has CDR1 MNHNS and CDR2 SASEGT. CDR3 length: 13 residues. The CDR3 region is CASSEFSADTQYF. CDR3 bases: TGTGCCAGCAGTGAATTCAGTGCAGATACGCAGTATTTT.

The rearrangement uses TRBV5-1 and TRBJ2-1; 7 nucleotides match TRBD2. The CDR3 runs to 14 residues. With V trimmed by 4 bases and J by 4 bases, 5 bases remained unmatched. The germline CDR1 and CDR2 sequences are SGHRS and YFSETQ. CDR3 bases: TGCGCCAGCAGCGCGGGGGTCGAGTACAATGAGCAGTTCTTC. Its protein is CASSAGVEYNEQFF. Variable domain in full (rest from reference TRBV5-1 and TRBJ2-1): KAGVTQTPRYLIKTRGQQVTLSCSPISGHRSVSWYQQTPGQGLQFLFEYFSETQRNKGNFPGRFSGRQFSNSRSEMNVSTLELGDSALYLCASSAGVEYNEQFFGPGTRLTVL.

The chain recombines TRBV19 with TRBJ1-6; tentative D call: TRBD1 (6 bases). In germline, CDR1 is LNHDA, CDR2 SQIVND (reference sequence). V lost 4 bases, J lost 6 bases, and 13 bases lay in between. The CDR3 consists of 15 residues. The DNA for the CDR3 is TGTGCCAGTAGTACGAGGGGGAACCTTAATTCACCCCTCCACTTT. Translated, it gives CASSTRGNLNSPLHF.

The chain couples TRBV7-3 to TRBJ2-2; tentative D call: TRBD1 (5 bases). V was shortened by 4 bases and J by 6 bases, with 9 bases between the two germline ends. This CDR3 is built from 13 residues. CDR1 is SGHTA and CDR2 is FQGTGA in the germline V gene. The CDR3 sequence: CASSSRVAGELFF. As DNA, the CDR3 is TGTGCCAGCAGCTCCAGGGTGGCCGGGGAGCTGTTTTTT.

This chain links TRBV9 with TRBJ2-7; the match to TRBD1 covers 9 bases. Germline-derived CDR1 and CDR2 are SGDLS and YYNGEE. The CDR3 consists of 14 residues. V was clipped by 3 bases and J by 5 bases; unmatched bases: 6. The CDR3 loop reads CASSGNRGHNEQYF. CDR3 DNA: TGTGCCAGCAGCGGAAACAGGGGGCACAACGAGCAGTACTTC.

V usage is TRBV7-9 and J usage is TRBJ2-7, with 9 bases that match TRBD1. Looked up from germline, CDR1 is SEHNR and CDR2 is FQNEAQ (reference sequence). V lost 3 bases to trimming and J lost 6 bases; unmatched junction nucleotides: 18. This CDR3 is 18 amino acids long. The CDR3 spells CASSLPGQGLPGFGEQYF. CDR3 in DNA: TGTGCCAGCAGCTTGCCGGGACAGGGACTGCCAGGGTTTGGCGAGCAGTACTTC.

J is TRBJ2-7 and V is TRBV5-6; D is ambiguous. Germline loops: CDR1 SGHDT, CDR2 YYEEEE. This CDR3 region has 13 residues. Trimming took off 0 bases at V and 2 bases at J, with 6 bases between the two ends. CDR3 nucleotide sequence: TGTGCCAGCAGCTTGGTACAGCCCTACGAGCAGTACTTC. It encodes CASSLVQPYEQYF.

This chain joins TRBV7-7 and TRBJ2-2; D is unclear. The CDR3 runs to 13 residues. CDR1 is SSHAT and CDR2 is FNYEAQ in the germline V gene (reference sequence). V was trimmed by 5 bases and J by 1 base, leaving 5 bases between them. Here the CDR3 reads CASSRENTGELFF. The CDR3, as DNA: TGTGCCAGCAGCCGAGAGAACACCGGGGAGCTGTTTTTT.

The chain is built from TRBV5-6 and TRBJ2-7; D is perhaps TRBD1 (6 bases). V dropped 4 bases and J dropped 4 bases, with 9 bases sitting between them. The CDR3 runs to 12 residues. Germline CDR1 and CDR2: SGHDT and YYEEEE. CDR3 region: CASSPGQYEQYF. DNA for the CDR3: TGTGCCAGCAGCCCCGGACAGTACGAGCAGTACTTC.

This rearrangement joins TRBV15 to TRBJ2-7; 7 nucleotides align to TRBD1. From germline, CDR1 is LNHNV and CDR2 YYDKDF (reference sequence). Trimming cost V 7 bases and J 4 bases; bases outside gene matches: 16. This CDR3 is built from 16 residues. The CDR3 DNA sequence: TGTGCCACCACCCTTCTACCGACAGGGTCATGGTACGAGCAGTACTTC. Its translation is CATTLLPTGSWYEQYF.

The CDR3 protein is CASTGLAAPDEQFF. The DNA for the CDR3 is TGTGCCAGCACCGGTCTAGCGGCTCCCGATGAGCAGTTCTTC. The gene calls are TRBV7-6 and TRBJ2-1; 7 nucleotides line up with TRBD2. Germline V lookup: CDR1 SGHVS, CDR2 FNYEAQ. V lost 7 bases to trimming and J lost 8 bases; unmatched junction nucleotides: 11. The CDR3 totals 14 residues.

The chain links TRBV2 to TRBJ2-3, with unresolved D. This CDR3 region has 15 residues. Per germline, CDR1 SNHLY and CDR2 FYNNEI. Trimming pared 7 bases from V and 2 bases from J, leaving 16 bases between. The CDR3 here is CASNFGLAATDTQYF. CDR3 sequence (DNA): TGTGCCAGCAATTTCGGGTTAGCAGCCACAGATACGCAGTATTTT.

The V and J genes are TRBV5-5 and TRBJ1-6; a weak D match, TRBD1 (6 bases). CDR1 and CDR2 (germline): SGHKS, YYEKEE (reference sequence). The V end was cut by 4 bases, the J end by 7 bases, with 12 bases between. The CDR3 covers 14 residues. Here the CDR3 DNA reads TGTGCCAGCAGCATGGGACATAAAAATTCACCCCTCCACTTT. This sequence encodes CASSMGHKNSPLHF.

V and J are TRBV4-1 and TRBJ2-7; D possibly corresponds to TRBD2 (6 bases). Germline CDR1 and CDR2: MGHRA and YSYEKL. Trimming removed 6 bases at V and 5 bases at J, with 23 bases between. The CDR3 extends over 16 amino acids. The CDR3 loop reads CASSNLRDSLTHEQYF. CDR3 DNA sequence: TGCGCCAGCAGTAACCTCCGGGACTCCCTAACCCACGAGCAGTACTTC.

The chain couples TRBV5-6 to TRBJ2-5, with D perhaps matching TRBD2 (5 bases). Germline V gene sequence: CDR1 SGHDT, CDR2 YYEEEE. V gave up 3 bases and J gave up 1 base, with 10 bases separating them. This CDR3 contains 14 residues. For the CDR3, the DNA is TGTGCCAGCAGCTGGAGGTGGCGCCAAGAGACCCAGTACTTC. Protein product: CASSWRWRQETQYF.

The gene calls are TRBV11-1 and TRBJ1-2; the D gene is possibly TRBD1 (5 bases). Germline CDR1 is SGHAT and CDR2 is FQDESV (reference sequence). CDR3 length: 14 residues. Deletions cut 5 bases from V and 7 bases from J, with 17 bases between. The DNA of the CDR3 is TGTGCCAGCAGCCACGAAGGTCAGGGTTTTGGCTACACCTTC. This encodes CASSHEGQGFGYTF.

This chain joins TRBV28 and TRBJ2-7; TRBD1 aligns across 8 bases. There are 16 residues in the CDR3. The germline V gene encodes CDR1 MDHEN and CDR2 SYDVKM. The V and J ends lost 0 bases and 5 bases, in that order; junction bases with no gene match: 9. The CDR3: CASSLWGQAADHEQYF. CDR3 DNA: TGTGCCAGCAGTTTATGGGGACAGGCCGCAGACCACGAGCAGTACTTC.

The V gene is TRBV19, the J gene TRBJ2-5, with D hard to call. The CDR3 extends over 14 amino acids. Trimming shortened V by 5 bases and J by 5 bases, and 15 bases separated the two germline ends. Germline V gives CDR1 LNHDA, CDR2 SQIVND (reference sequence). CDR3 bases: TGTGCCAGTAGTCCGGCCTTGGGCTGGGAGACCCAGTACTTC. Amino acid sequence: CASSPALGWETQYF.

The sample holds one count of this clone. The rearrangement joins TRBV5-1 to TRBJ2-5, with D uncertain. Germline assignment: CDR1 SGHRS and CDR2 YFSETQ. The CDR3 consists of 14 residues. Trimming stripped 2 bases from V and 2 bases from J, with 10 bases between. CDR3 loop: CASSFLAAQETQYF. CDR3 nucleotide sequence: TGCGCCAGCAGCTTCCTCGCAGCGCAAGAGACCCAGTACTTC.

This chain joins TRBV18 and TRBJ1-4; 7 bases line up with TRBD1. The CDR3 loop spans 14 amino acids. Germline loops: CDR1 KGHSH, CDR2 LQKENI. V gave up 5 bases and J gave up 7 bases; unmatched junction bases: 7. The CDR3 spells CASSWTGSPEKLFF. The CDR3 DNA reads as TGTGCCAGCTCATGGACAGGTAGCCCTGAAAAACTGTTTTTT.

This chain links TRBV5-1 with TRBJ2-5; 16 bases align to TRBD2. The CDR3 sequence is 17 residues long. Looked up from germline, CDR1 is SGHRS and CDR2 is YFSETQ. J lost 5 bases, V lost 4 bases, and 8 bases had no gene match. The CDR3 bases are TGCGCCAGCAGCGCCGGGACTAGCGGGAGGGCGGAGGAGACCCAGTACTTC. Its protein is CASSAGTSGRAEETQYF.

This clone is a singleton in its sample. The CDR3 spells CATTTGLANEKLFF. As DNA, the CDR3 is TGTGCCACTACGACAGGGTTGGCTAATGAAAAACTGTTTTTT. The genes are TRBV28 and TRBJ1-4; TRBD1 matches 7 bases. The CDR3 sequence is 14 residues long. Germline V gene lookup returns CDR1 MDHEN and CDR2 SYDVKM. V shed 10 bases, J shed 3 bases, and the junction held 8 bases outside the gene matches.

The chain links TRBV1 to TRBJ2-5; no DNA check was done on the table's D call, TRBD2. TRBV1 is shown as a pseudogene. This CDR3 is built from 16 residues. CDR3: CTSSQGGLAGPETQYF. As DNA, the CDR3 is TGCACCAGCAGCCAAGGGGGACTAGCGGGACCGGAGACCCAGTACTTC.

The chain is built from TRBV7-3 and TRBJ2-1; 7 positions match TRBD1. Unmatched junction bases numbered 14, after V lost 5 bases and J lost 10 bases. The length of the CDR3 is 15 residues. Germline V gene data show CDR1 as SGHTA and CDR2 as FQGTGA. The CDR3 DNA reads TGTGCCAGCAGCCCGACAGGGTCGGGTCTTCGGGAGCAGTTCTTC. Protein sequence: CASSPTGSGLREQFF. The whole variable domain, remainder taken from reference TRBV7-3 and TRBJ2-1, is GAGVSQTPSNKVTEKGKYVELRCDPISGHTALYWYRQSLGQGPEFLIYFQGTGAADDSGLPNDRFFAVRPEGSVSTLKIQRTERGDSAVYLCASSPTGSGLREQFFGPGTRLTVL.

The V gene is TRBV19, the J gene TRBJ1-2; D remains unclear. Germline V gene lookup returns CDR1 LNHDA and CDR2 SQIVND (reference sequence). The CDR3 has 12 residues. Trimming removed 8 bases at V and 0 bases at J, with 7 bases between. CDR3 region: CASLTANYGYTF. In nucleotides, the CDR3 is TGTGCCAGTCTTACAGCTAACTATGGCTACACCTTC.

A single count supports this clone. The V call is TRBV29-1, the J call TRBJ1-1; D perhaps matches TRBD1 (6 bases). V was trimmed by 5 bases and J by 3 bases, leaving 13 bases between them. CDR3 size: 13 residues. Germline CDR1 is SQVTM and CDR2 is ANQGSEA. CDR3: CSVMTGSDTEAFF. In DNA, the CDR3 is TGCAGCGTTATGACAGGTTCGGACACTGAAGCTTTCTTT.

The rearrangement uses TRBV30 and TRBJ2-3, with TRBD2 matching over 7 bases. There are 15 residues in the CDR3. Germline lookup yields CDR1 GTSNPN and CDR2 SVGIG (reference sequence). The ends lost 3 bases at V and 2 bases at J; junction bases unmatched: 8. As DNA, the CDR3 is TGTGCCTGGAGGGGGCTAGCGGCGATCACAGATACGCAGTATTTT. As protein: CAWRGLAAITDTQYF. Looking up the rest from reference TRBV30 and TRBJ2-3 gives the full variable domain: SQTIHQWPATLVQPVGSPLSLECTVEGTSNPNLYWYRQAAGRGLQLLFYSVGIGQISSEVPQNLSASRPQDRQFILSSKKLLLSDSGFYLCAWRGLAAITDTQYFGPGTRLTVL.